This TCR beta chain was documented in a study of CD8 T cells in Susac syndrome. The V gene's germline CDR1 is MNHEY and CDR2 SMNVEV (reference sequence). This CDR3 has 14 residues. The V end was cut by 4 bases, the J end by 9 bases, with 13 bases between. TCR beta sequences were obtained from blood CD8+ and CD4+ T cells. TEMRA cells were FACS-enriched, unlike CD8+ and CD4+ T cells, which were negatively isolated. Reverse transcription of roughly 0.5 to 1 ug RNA was carried out with random hexamers. TCRdb fed the immunoSEQ multiplex PCR reads into MiXCR, producing one record per CDR3 protein. The sample includes fewer than 150,000 distinct CDR3 sequences, over 90% of them seen just once.

Sequenced sample: CD8+ T cells from PBMCs. The receptor was isolated from a human donor with Susac syndrome. The rearrangement joins TRBV27 to TRBJ1-6, with D unclear. CDR3 coding DNA: TGTGCCAGCAGTTACCACGAAAGCTCTTCACCCCTCCACTTT. Protein product: CASSYHESSSPLHF.